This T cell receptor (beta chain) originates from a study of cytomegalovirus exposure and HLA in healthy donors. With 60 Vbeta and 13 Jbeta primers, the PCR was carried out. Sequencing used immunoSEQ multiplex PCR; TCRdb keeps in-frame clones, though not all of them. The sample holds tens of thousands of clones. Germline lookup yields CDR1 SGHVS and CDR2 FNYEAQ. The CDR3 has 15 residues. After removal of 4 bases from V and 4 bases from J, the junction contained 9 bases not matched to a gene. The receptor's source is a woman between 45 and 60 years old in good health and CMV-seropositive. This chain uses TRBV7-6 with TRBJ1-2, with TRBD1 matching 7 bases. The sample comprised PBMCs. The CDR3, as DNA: TGTGCCAGCAGCTCCGGGACAGCCGGGGGCTATGGCTACACCTTC. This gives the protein CASSSGTAGGYGYTF.